Listed here is a single T cell receptor (beta chain). Its antigen specificity is not known. The sample holds no much larger clone one base away, and base qualities are not on file. This specimen belongs to a study of blood T cell repertoires in COVID-19 (dated by TCRdb to about 2020). The study in broad terms: Collaborator samples came from the United States, Italy and Spain and covered acute and convalescent phases of COVID-19. HLA class I and class II types, where available, came from metadata supplied by the sample provider rather than from assay-based typing. The repertoires were made available in a free public database intended to serve as a resource for research on the immune response to SARS-CoV-2. Sample metadata almost always included a de-identified subject ID, COVID-19 status, age in years and sex. Subjects who had been exposed to COVID-19, were actively infected with it, or had recovered from it provided the deeply sampled blood TCRbeta repertoires that made up the dataset. The samples were drawn from two sources: the first 160 participants of the ongoing ImmuneRACE study, and 1,254 subjects contributed by 6 global collaborators. The material from the prospective study consisted of cDNA or gDNA derived from T cells, B-cell-depleted T cells, or PBMCs.

Unmatched junction bases come to 3, with V trimmed by 4 bases and J by 1 base. From the cysteine through the phenylalanine, the CDR3 covers 15 amino acids. The retained sequence is limited to the CDR3, 45 bases, with the frame set at the first base. CDR1 and CDR2, per the germline V gene, are SGHVS and FNYEAQ. Enrolling through a virtual design, the prospective study's participants ranged in age from roughly 18 to 90 years and lived across around 25 United States geographic areas. In the prospective study, participants were assigned to cohorts based on the clinical history participants reported in a screening survey and a study questionnaire. Recovered participants in ImmuneRACE Cohort 3 were defined as having two consecutive negative NP/OP PCR tests, clearance from a healthcare professional, or resolution of symptoms. In the prospective study, mobile phlebotomists collected whole blood, serum and a nasopharyngeal or oropharyngeal swab from each participant. Over a 2-month period, participants in the prospective study had the option of providing additional blood draws and questionnaires. Before DNA extraction, blood samples from the prospective study were shipped at room temperature or frozen.

The immunoSEQ Assay, a bias-controlled multiplex PCR, was used to amplify TCRbeta CDR3 regions from genomic DNA. On the authors' methods: The number of nucleated cells in each sample was estimated from the amplification of reference gene primers within the assay. To quantify the absolute abundance of each unique TCRbeta CDR3 rearrangement, sequence reads were collapsed and filtered. For each sample, productive Simpson clonality was calculated by taking the square root of Simpson's diversity index across productive rearrangements. This immuneACCESS table, as held by TCRdb, lists in-frame sequences with V and J called but not all clones. Of the missing ones, under half trace to an unresolved V gene in checked studies; the others have no known cause. V and J calls and clone size are those listed in that table; D and trimming were worked out from the DNA. The sample table records 200,000 to 250,000 clones; approximately 90% of these occur just once. 2.5% to 3% of the sample belongs to the ten largest clones.

The paper as a whole reports these results and caveats: How much clinical and demographic metadata was included differed by source and by participant, and the metadata was provided uncurated.

The sequence came from a woman aged 25 to 39 who had recovered from COVID-19. Sequenced: PBMCs or T cells enriched from blood (not recorded which). The chain employs TRBV7-6 and TRBJ1-2, with TRBD1 matching 10 junction bases. The CDR3 region has the sequence CASSYGQGDNYGYTF. The DNA sequence is as follows: TGTGCCAGCAGCTACGGACAGGGGGATAACTATGGCTACACCTTC.